This T cell receptor (beta chain) was identified in a study of blood T cells in healthy people across ages. Overall study results and limits: Unsorted PBMC input precluded a conclusive naive versus antigen-experienced comparison. Long-lived donors exceeded aged donors in naive CD4+ cells and diversity.

Per sample, no less than 5 micrograms of total RNA were extracted. This clonotype was detected only a few times. What it binds is unknown. The CDR3 totals 12 residues. CDR1 is SGHTA, CDR2 FQGNSA, per germline. The second PCR ran about 6 to 12 cycles with a sample-barcoded 5' primer and J-beta primers. Per sample, CDR3-containing paired-end reads numbered at least 2.5 million. TCRdb passed the 5' RACE reads through MiXCR, listing each CDR3 protein once. The sample carries 850,000 to 1,000,000 distinct CDR3 sequences, 51% recorded once. V gene TRBV7-2 combines with J gene TRBJ2-4; either TRBD1 or TRBD2 may fit D (5 bases each). TRBJ2-7 matches the DNA end more closely, so the J call is doubtful. This receptor was identified in a woman aged 60-75 years in good health. Sequencing was done on a sample of blood. CDR3 in DNA: TGTGCCAGCAGCTCGGGACCCTCCGAGCAGTACTTC. Translating gives CASSSGPSEQYF.